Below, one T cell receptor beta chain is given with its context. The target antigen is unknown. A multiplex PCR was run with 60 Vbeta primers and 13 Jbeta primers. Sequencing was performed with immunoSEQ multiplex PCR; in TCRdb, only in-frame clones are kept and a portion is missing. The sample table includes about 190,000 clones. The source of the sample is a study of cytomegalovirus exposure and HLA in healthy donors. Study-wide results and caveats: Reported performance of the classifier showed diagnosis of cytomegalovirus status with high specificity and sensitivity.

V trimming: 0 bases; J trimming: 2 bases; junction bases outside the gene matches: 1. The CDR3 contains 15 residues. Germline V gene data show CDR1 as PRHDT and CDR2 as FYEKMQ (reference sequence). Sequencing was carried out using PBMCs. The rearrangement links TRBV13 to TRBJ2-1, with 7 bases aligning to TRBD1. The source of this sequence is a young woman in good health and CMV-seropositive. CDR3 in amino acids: CASSLGQGPYNEQFF. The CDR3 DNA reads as TGTGCCAGCAGCTTAGGACAGGGGCCCTACAATGAGCAGTTCTTC. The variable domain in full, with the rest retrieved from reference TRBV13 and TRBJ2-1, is AAGVIQSPRHLIKEKRETATLKCYPIPRHDTVYWYQQGPGQDPQFLISFYEKMQSDKGSIPDRFSAQQFSDYHSELNMSSLELGDSALYFCASSLGQGPYNEQFFGPGTRLTVL.